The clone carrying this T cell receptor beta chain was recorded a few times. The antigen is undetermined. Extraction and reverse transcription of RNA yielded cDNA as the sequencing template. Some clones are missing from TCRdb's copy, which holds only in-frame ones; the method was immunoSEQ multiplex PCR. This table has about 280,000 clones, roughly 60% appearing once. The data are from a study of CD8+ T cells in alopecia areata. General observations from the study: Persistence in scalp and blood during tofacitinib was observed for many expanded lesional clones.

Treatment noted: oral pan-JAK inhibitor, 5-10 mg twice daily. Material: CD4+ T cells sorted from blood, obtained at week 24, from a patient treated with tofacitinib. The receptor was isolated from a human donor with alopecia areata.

CDR3 region: CASSPGQGVQSGAFF. CDR3 DNA: TGCGCCAGCAGCCCCGGACAGGGGGTTCAATCGGGAGCTTTCTTT. The chain combines TRBV5-1 with TRBJ1-1; TRBD1 aligns across 10 bases. After removal of 4 bases from V and 10 bases from J, the junction contained 13 bases not matched to a gene. CDR1 is SGHRS, CDR2 YFSETQ, per germline. This CDR3 has 15 amino acids.